This record covers a single TCR beta chain. This clonotype was detected ten times or more. The clone's antigen remains unknown. Base qualities are not provided; no much larger clone lies one nucleotide away. The data originate from a study of T cell repertoires in cytomegalovirus infection (dated by TCRdb to between 2019 and 2020). With respect to the entire study: Because public TCR beta signatures pointed to carriage of CMV infection together with the matching HLA type, the HLA type of each donor mattered for the analysis. Overall results and qualifications from the work: In both this cohort and an independent approximately 370-donor cohort, the cumulative frequency of public TCR beta family members distinguished carriers of CMV infection plus the relevant HLA type. In the ex vivo response, HLA-C-restricted CMV-specific TCR beta clonotypes were dominant, and in two of eight donors the single most frequent clonotype came from this HLA-C-restricted group.

Trimming at the junction amounts to 5 bases on V and 7 bases on J, and the germline ends lie 12 bases apart. The CDR1 and CDR2 encoded by the germline V gene (reference sequence) are SEHNR and FQNEAQ. The CDR3, from cysteine to phenylalanine, totals 13 residues. Only the CDR3 DNA is retained, 39 bases long and in frame from the first base. TCRdb shows the sequencer as Illumina HiSeq 1500. TCRdb reprocessed the public reads (quality trimming at Q25 with fastp, clone calling with MiXCR) and kept in-frame beta chains. Each entry is one CDR3 protein sequence, shown with its most common DNA and genes. This sample is represented by about 140,000 distinct CDR3 sequences; about 6.5% of them were singletons. Of the sample, roughly 17% falls within the top ten clones.

Here the chain combines TRBV7-9 and TRBJ1-5, with no D gene named confidently. This sequence originates from a human donor in good health (CMV status not recorded). Some clones in this sample may be carry-over from other donors' samples. The sequencing sample was made of PBMCs. The DNA sequence is TGTGCCAGCAGCCTGACGGGTGGACAGCCCCAGCATTTT. Translated, it gives CASSLTGGQPQHF.